One sample yielded the 9 T cell receptor beta chains listed below, sequenced in a study of blood T cell repertoires in COVID-19. This table comes from immunoSEQ multiplex PCR, and its TCRdb copy is limited to in-frame clones, with some not included. The table shows approximately 150,000 clones, with 85% occurring only once. The specimen was peripheral blood. These receptors were obtained from a man aged 35 to 55 with acute or convalescent COVID-19.

V is TRBV4-3 and J is TRBJ1-2, with a possible D match to TRBD1 (5 bases). This CDR3 has 14 amino acids. Trimming removed 1 base from V and 7 bases from J, with 13 bases in between. CDR1 is LGHNA and CDR2 is YSLEER in the germline V gene. CDR3 DNA sequence: TGCGCCAGCAGCCAAGTTTCAGGGTTCAGTGGCTACACCTTC. It is translated as CASSQVSGFSGYTF.

The J gene is TRBJ2-1, the V gene TRBV11-2; 16 bases map to TRBD2. V shed 3 bases and J 1 base; nucleotides not matched to a gene: 0. The CDR3 totals 17 residues. The V gene's germline CDR1 is SGHAT and CDR2 FQNNGV. The CDR3 here is CASSLGLAGGSYNEQFF. The CDR3 nucleotides are TGTGCCAGCAGCTTGGGACTAGCGGGGGGGTCCTACAATGAGCAGTTCTTC.

This chain joins TRBV5-1 and TRBJ2-3; D is possibly TRBD2 (5 bases). The CDR3 runs 14 residues. V was clipped by 7 bases and J by 3 bases, with 15 bases between them. Germline assignment: CDR1 SGHRS and CDR2 YFSETQ. The CDR3 coding sequence is TGCGCCAGCGCTGGAGGCAGCACTACAGATACGCAGTATTTT. Residues: CASAGGSTTDTQYF.

V usage is TRBV2 and J usage is TRBJ1-1; TRBD1 is a possible D gene (6 bases). CDR1 and CDR2 (germline): SNHLY, FYNNEI. There are 13 residues in the CDR3. The ends were cut back, 10 bases at V and 3 bases at J, with 15 bases in the middle. CDR3 sequence (DNA): TGTGCCACCACAGGGTTCGTGGACACTGAAGCTTTCTTT. As protein: CATTGFVDTEAFF.

This clone is a singleton in its sample. DNA for the CDR3: TGTGCCAGCAGCCCCGCGGATTCCGGGGAGCTGTTTTTT. Translated: CASSPADSGELFF. J is TRBJ2-2 and V is TRBV5-4; D unclear. Trimming pared 4 bases from V and 6 bases from J, leaving 10 bases between. CDR3 length: 13 residues. From germline, CDR1 is SGHNT and CDR2 YYREEE (reference sequence).

The chain recombines TRBV9 with TRBJ2-2; 9 bases map to TRBD2. V dropped 5 bases and J dropped 4; count of bases not matched to a gene: 12. The CDR3 runs to 17 residues. Germline CDR1 and CDR2: SGDLS and YYNGEE. The CDR3 nucleotides read TGTGCCAGCAGTCTTTCGGCGGGGGGGCCGGGCACCGGGGAGCTGTTTTTT. It translates to CASSLSAGGPGTGELFF.

This chain links TRBV5-6 with TRBJ1-4, with 10 bases fitting TRBD1. Unmatched junction bases numbered 12, after V lost 6 bases and J lost 4 bases. This CDR3 has 17 amino acids. Looked up from germline, CDR1 is SGHDT and CDR2 is YYEEEE. CDR3 coding DNA: TGTGCCAGCATACTAGTCCCGGGACAGGGGATTAATGAAAAACTGTTTTTT. Its protein product is CASILVPGQGINEKLFF.

The chain links TRBV2 to TRBJ2-1; D possibly corresponds to TRBD1 (5 bases). Germline CDR1 and CDR2: SNHLY and FYNNEI. The length of the CDR3 is 13 residues. Trimming took 7 bases from V and 5 from J, leaving 12 bases between them. The CDR3 is CASKVQVNNEQFF. For the CDR3, the DNA is TGTGCCAGCAAGGTACAGGTGAACAATGAGCAGTTCTTC.

The CDR3 loop is CASSQQTAERETQYF. CDR3 sequence (DNA): TGCGCCAGCAGCCAACAGACAGCCGAGAGGGAGACCCAGTACTTC. The chain links TRBV5-1 to TRBJ2-5; D may be TRBD1 (5 bases). CDR3 length equals 15 residues. V lost 4 bases and J lost 5, with 18 bases in between. Germline V gives CDR1 SGHRS, CDR2 YFSETQ.